The T cell receptor beta chain under discussion was sequenced for a study of OX40 agonist ivuxolimab in advanced cancers. Study results and caveats: Some nonresponders additionally presented with little normalized T-cell clonal expansion.

A remark on this clone: Its matching antigen is unknown.

Produced via immunoSEQ multiplex PCR; TCRdb's table is partial and in-frame only. Of some 70,000 clones listed, 84% are singletons. Germline V lookup: CDR1 MNHEY, CDR2 SVGAGI. The CDR3 sequence is 15 residues long. Unmatched junction bases numbered 13, after V lost 7 bases and J lost 6 bases. The source material was CD4+ or CD8+ T cells sorted from blood, sampled in a trial of the OX40 agonist ivuxolimab. The receptor's source is an adult with an advanced solid tumor such as melanoma, head and neck, liver or kidney cancer. The chain combines TRBV6-5 with TRBJ2-7; 9 bases match TRBD2. In DNA, the CDR3 is TGTGCCAGCACCCCTAGGGGAACTAGCGGGTTCGAGCAGTACTTC. Translated: CASTPRGTSGFEQYF.